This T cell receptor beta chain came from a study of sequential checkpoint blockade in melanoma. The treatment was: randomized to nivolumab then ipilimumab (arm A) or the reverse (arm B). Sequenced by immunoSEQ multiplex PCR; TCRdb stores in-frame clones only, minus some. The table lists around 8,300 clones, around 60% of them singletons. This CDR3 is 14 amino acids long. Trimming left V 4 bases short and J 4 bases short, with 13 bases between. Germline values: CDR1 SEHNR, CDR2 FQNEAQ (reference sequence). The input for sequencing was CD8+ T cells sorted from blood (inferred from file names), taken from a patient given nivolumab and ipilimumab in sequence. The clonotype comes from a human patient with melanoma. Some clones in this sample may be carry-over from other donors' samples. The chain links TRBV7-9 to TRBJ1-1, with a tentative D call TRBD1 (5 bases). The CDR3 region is CASSSRAGFTEAFF. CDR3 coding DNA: TGTGCCAGCAGCTCCAGGGCCGGGTTCACTGAAGCTTTCTTT.